This TCR beta chain was identified during a study of cytomegalovirus exposure and HLA in healthy donors. Findings and limits, study-wide: The tendency of first-cohort TCR clusters to co-occur in the 120 or so validation repertoires emerged from a later analysis. For cytomegalovirus status, the classifier reportedly gave diagnoses with high specificity and sensitivity.

Clones were sequenced by immunoSEQ multiplex PCR, and TCRdb holds only the in-frame ones, with some missing. The data hold some 340,000 clones, with roughly 90% observed a single time. The count of this clone is one. The antigen is undetermined. Germline CDR1 KGHSH, CDR2 LQKENI. The CDR3 extends over 15 amino acids. The J segment lost 2 bases and the V segment lost 3 bases, leaving 5 bases of the junction unmatched. The TCR sequence derives from a woman aged 25 to 45 in good health and CMV-seropositive. V usage is TRBV18 and J usage is TRBJ2-7; TRBD2 aligns across 9 bases. Sequencing was performed on PBMCs. The CDR3, as DNA: TGTGCCAGCTCACCCCCGGCTAGCGGGACCTACGAGCAGTACTTC. Protein: CASSPPASGTYEQYF.